These 13 T cell receptor beta chains originate from one sample sequenced in a study of cytomegalovirus exposure and HLA in healthy donors. Amplification used 60 Vbeta primers and 13 Jbeta primers. Generated by immunoSEQ multiplex PCR, the TCRdb table keeps only in-frame clones and is missing some. This sample carries around 200,000 clones, roughly 88% of them seen once, and the ten largest clones take about 1.3%. Sequencing used PBMCs. These TCRs come from a girl under 10 years old in good health and CMV-seropositive.

This chain joins TRBV28 and TRBJ1-1; D is possibly TRBD1 (6 bases). Germline V gene lookup returns CDR1 MDHEN and CDR2 SYDVKM. The CDR3 is 14 residues long. The V end lost 10 bases, the J end lost 3 bases, and 18 bases lay between the germline ends. CDR3 sequence (DNA): TGTGCCACCCAACTGACAGGTCTATACACTGAAGCTTTCTTT. Its protein is CATQLTGLYTEAFF.

This rearrangement joins TRBV7-2 to TRBJ2-7, with D tentatively TRBD1 (5 bases). V lost 1 base and J lost 3, with 13 bases in between. CDR1 is SGHTA and CDR2 is FQGNSA in the germline V gene. The CDR3 runs 15 residues. CDR3: CASSLGGQRNYEQYF. The DNA for the CDR3 is TGTGCCAGCAGCTTAGGGGGCCAGAGAAACTACGAGCAGTACTTC.

This chain uses TRBV18 with TRBJ2-7, with D possibly matching TRBD1 (6 bases). The ends were cut back, 2 bases at V and 1 base at J, with 6 bases in the middle. CDR3 size: 13 residues. Germline V gene data show CDR1 as KGHSH and CDR2 as LQKENI. CDR3 bases: TGTGCCAGCTCACCAGGGACATCCTACGAGCAGTACTTC. Protein: CASSPGTSYEQYF.

This sequence joins TRBV5-1 and TRBJ1-1; D may be TRBD1 (6 bases). This CDR3 spans 14 amino acids. The germline V and J ends were trimmed by 0 bases and 3 bases, with 9 bases remaining between them. Germline V gene sequence: CDR1 SGHRS, CDR2 YFSETQ. CDR3 in DNA: TGCGCCAGCAGCTTGGCAGGGGTGGACACTGAAGCTTTCTTT. This translates into CASSLAGVDTEAFF.

This clone occurred a few times. The chain has TRBV4-1 and TRBJ2-7; weak D call: TRBD1 (6 bases). Trimming cost V 2 bases and J 3 bases, with 14 bases left between them. The CDR3 is 15 amino acids. Germline lookup yields CDR1 MGHRA and CDR2 YSYEKL. CDR3 region: CASSQRTAGLYEQYF. CDR3 in DNA: TGCGCCAGCAGCCAAAGGACAGCCGGTCTCTACGAGCAGTACTTC.

The chain carries TRBV5-1 and TRBJ2-3; 11 bases align to TRBD1. The CDR3 covers 17 residues. Trimming at V came to 3 bases and at J to 3 bases, leaving 9 bases not matched to a gene. The germline V gene encodes CDR1 SGHRS and CDR2 YFSETQ. The CDR3 sequence: CASSSGQGAGVTDTQYF. The CDR3 nucleotides are TGCGCCAGCAGCTCTGGACAGGGGGCAGGGGTGACAGATACGCAGTATTTT.

The chain carries TRBV9 and TRBJ2-1; 9 bases are a match to TRBD1. The CDR3 has 17 amino acids. The germline V gene has CDR1 SGDLS and CDR2 YYNGEE. The V gene end was trimmed by 0 bases and the J gene end by 1 base; junction bases not matched to a gene: 5. CDR3 loop: CASSVGRGQGSYNEQFF. DNA for the CDR3: TGTGCCAGCAGCGTAGGGCGGGGACAGGGATCCTACAATGAGCAGTTCTTC.

The rearrangement links TRBV25-1 to TRBJ1-2; D may be TRBD1 (5 bases). V was trimmed by 1 base and J by 3 bases, leaving 12 bases between them. In germline, CDR1 is MGHDK, CDR2 SYGVNS. The CDR3 runs to 15 residues. CDR3 loop: CASSELEGLDYGYTF. Here the CDR3 DNA reads TGTGCCAGCAGTGAATTGGAGGGGCTGGACTATGGCTACACCTTC.

This chain links TRBV2 with TRBJ1-1; TRBD1 aligns across 8 bases. With V trimmed by 5 bases and J by 5 bases, 4 bases remained unmatched. Germline V gene lookup returns CDR1 SNHLY and CDR2 FYNNEI. The CDR3 covers 13 residues. The CDR3 sequence is CASSQGAATEAFF. The DNA of the CDR3 is TGTGCCAGCAGTCAGGGGGCGGCGACTGAAGCTTTCTTT.

The V gene is TRBV5-1, the J gene TRBJ1-1, with 8 nucleotides matching TRBD1. Germline loops: CDR1 SGHRS, CDR2 YFSETQ. With 2 bases clipped from V and 1 base from J, the junction kept 7 bases outside the gene matches. The CDR3 is made up of 16 amino acids. CDR3 DNA: TGCGCCAGCAGCTTACCCCGGGACAGGAAGAACACTGAAGCTTTCTTT. Amino acid sequence: CASSLPRDRKNTEAFF.

This clone was observed a single time. This sequence joins TRBV19 and TRBJ1-5, with 7 bases that match TRBD1. Germline V gene sequence: CDR1 LNHDA, CDR2 SQIVND (reference sequence). The CDR3 has 15 amino acids. With 4 bases clipped from V and 7 bases from J, the junction kept 10 bases outside the gene matches. The DNA for the CDR3 is TGTGCCAGTAGTACCTTGGACAGGAGAGGACAGCCCCAGCATTTT. Its protein product is CASSTLDRRGQPQHF.

This clone came up once. CDR3 sequence: CASSTGTGSPEQFF. Written as DNA, the CDR3 is TGTGCCAGCAGTACCGGGACAGGGTCCCCTGAGCAGTTCTTC. The chain combines TRBV7-3 with TRBJ2-1, with 9 bases fitting TRBD1. V lost 6 bases and J lost 9; bases outside the gene matches: 9. Germline-derived CDR1 and CDR2 are SGHTA and FQGTGA. This CDR3 spans 14 amino acids.

The chain recombines TRBV5-1 with TRBJ2-5; D is possibly TRBD1 (5 bases). With 0 bases removed from V and 4 bases from J, the gap between germline ends came to 13 bases. The CDR3 covers 15 residues. CDR1 and CDR2 from the germline V gene are SGHRS and YFSETQ. CDR3 sequence (DNA): TGCGCCAGCAGCTTGGGATCGGCAGGGTTAGAGACCCAGTACTTC. This sequence encodes CASSLGSAGLETQYF. Supplemented by reference TRBV5-1 and TRBJ2-5, the full variable domain reads KAGVTQTPRYLIKTRGQQVTLSCSPISGHRSVSWYQQTPGQGLQFLFEYFSETQRNKGNFPGRFSGRQFSNSRSEMNVSTLELGDSALYLCASSLGSAGLETQYFGPGTRLLVL.